The 15 T cell receptor beta chains below come from one sample, sequenced in a study of blood T cell repertoires in COVID-19. Profiling relied on immunoSEQ multiplex PCR, and the TCRdb table lists in-frame clones only, not all of them. The top ten hold about 1.5% of the sample, which has approximately 150,000 clones, around nine tenths seen once. Sequences were obtained from peripheral blood. These receptors all stem from a woman aged 55-70 years with acute or convalescent COVID-19.

This clone was observed a single time. The genes are TRBV18 and TRBJ2-7; D gene ambiguous. Germline V CDR1 and CDR2: KGHSH, LQKENI. V was clipped by 3 bases and J by 5 bases, with 11 bases between them. The CDR3 totals 13 residues. CDR3 amino acids: CASSPPTLDEQYF. Written as DNA, the CDR3 is TGTGCCAGCTCACCCCCGACACTCGACGAGCAGTACTTC.

The genes are TRBV6-2 or TRBV6-3 and TRBJ1-1; D unclear. V dropped 2 bases and J dropped 4 bases, with 8 bases sitting between them. The germline V gene has CDR1 MNHEY and CDR2 SVGEGT. CDR3 length: 13 amino acids. The CDR3 bases are TGTGCCAGCAGTTACGCGGCGGTCACTGAAGCTTTCTTT. Its translation: CASSYAAVTEAFF.

The chain joins TRBV7-3 to TRBJ1-2, with D possibly matching TRBD1 (6 bases). The CDR3 loop spans 14 amino acids. Germline CDR1 reads SGHTA; CDR2 reads FQGTGA. V was pared by 5 bases and J by 2 bases, with 12 bases between. The CDR3 DNA is TGTGCCAGCAGCCCAGGGGCTGGGAACTATGGCTACACCTTC. Its translation: CASSPGAGNYGYTF.

The rearrangement joins TRBV7-9 to TRBJ1-1, with TRBD1 as a possible D gene (6 bases). Germline CDR1 SEHNR, CDR2 FQNEAQ (reference sequence). Trimming removed 1 base at V and 5 bases at J, with 11 bases between. This CDR3 is built from 14 residues. For the CDR3, the DNA is TGTGCCAGCAGCTTAGAGGGGGTGAGGACTGAAGCTTTCTTT. It codes for CASSLEGVRTEAFF.

This clone was counted between two and nine times. The genes are TRBV7-2 and TRBJ1-4, with D perhaps matching TRBD1 (5 bases). The CDR3 has 16 amino acids. Trimming stripped 4 bases from V and 2 bases from J, with 14 bases between. The germline V gene encodes CDR1 SGHTA and CDR2 FQGNSA. The CDR3 is CASSSNMGGTNEKLFF. The CDR3 coding sequence is TGTGCCAGCAGCTCAAATATGGGGGGGACTAATGAAAAACTGTTTTTT.

The chain employs TRBV6-4 and TRBJ2-3; the match to TRBD2 covers 11 bases. Germline V gives CDR1 MRHNA, CDR2 SNTAGT. The trim removed 6 bases at V and 2 bases at J, leaving 4 bases unmatched. The CDR3 is 15 residues long. The CDR3 DNA reads as TGTGCCAGCAGGATACTAGCGGGGGCCACAGATACGCAGTATTTT. Translated, it gives CASRILAGATDTQYF.

This clone was counted only a few times. The gene calls are TRBV7-2 and TRBJ2-2, with 12 nucleotides matching TRBD2. CDR3 size: 18 residues. Germline assignment: CDR1 SGHTA and CDR2 FQGNSA. The J segment lost 6 bases and the V segment lost 5 bases, leaving 13 bases of the junction unmatched. CDR3 nucleotide sequence: TGTGCCAGCAGCCTCAACTCACCCGGGACTAGCGGGCCCGGGGAGCTGTTTTTT. This gives the protein CASSLNSPGTSGPGELFF.

The V gene is TRBV5-8, the J gene TRBJ2-5; weak D call: TRBD2 (6 bases). This CDR3 is 18 amino acids long. Looked up from germline, CDR1 is SGHTS and CDR2 is YDEGEE. V lost 0 bases and J lost 4, with 22 bases in between. The DNA for the CDR3 is TGTGCCAGCAGCTTGGACGTCGACAAGGGGAGGAACCGAGAGACCCAGTACTTC. It yields the protein CASSLDVDKGRNRETQYF.

This chain connects TRBV3-1 (or the pseudogene TRBV3-2) to TRBJ1-1; perhaps TRBD1 as D (6 bases). The CDR3 is 17 amino acids. The V gene's germline CDR1 is LGHDT and CDR2 YNNKEL (reference sequence). Trimming removed 3 bases at V and 7 bases at J, with 24 bases between. In DNA, the CDR3 is TGTGCCAGCAGCCACTCCTTGGGAGGGGGGAGGGTTATTGAAGCTTTCTTT. Encoded protein: CASSHSLGGGRVIEAFF.

The chain employs TRBV4-2 and TRBJ2-2; 9 bases map to TRBD2. The J segment lost 9 bases and the V segment lost 1 base, leaving 18 bases of the junction unmatched. Germline values: CDR1 LGHNA, CDR2 YNFKEQ. The CDR3 extends over 19 amino acids. In DNA, the CDR3 is TGTGCCAGCAGCCAAGTTGTAGGTAGCGGGGGCGCAAGTCGGTGGGAGCTGTTTTTT. Translation gives CASSQVVGSGGASRWELFF.

This clone was counted a single time. The chain couples TRBV3-1 (or the pseudogene TRBV3-2) to TRBJ2-1; D is unresolved. Per the germline V gene, CDR1 is LGHDT and CDR2 is YNNKEL (reference sequence). The CDR3 sequence is 15 residues long. V was cut by 3 bases and J by 6 bases, with 15 bases left in between. In DNA form, the CDR3 reads TGTGCCAGCAGCCAGGGCCCACAGCCTGGCAATGAGCAGTTCTTC. This codes for CASSQGPQPGNEQFF.

This clone was recorded only once. The rearrangement links TRBV30 to TRBJ1-5, with 11 nucleotides matching TRBD1. CDR1 is GTSNPN, CDR2 SVGIG, per germline (reference sequence). The CDR3 is 13 amino acids. The J segment lost 6 bases and the V segment lost 8 bases, leaving 6 bases of the junction unmatched. The CDR3 bases are TGTGCCGCCGGGACAGGGGGGTTTCAGCCCCAGCATTTT. The encoded protein is CAAGTGGFQPQHF.

J is TRBJ1-2 and V is TRBV11-2; D ambiguous. V lost 3 bases to trimming and J lost 0 bases, with 5 bases between them. Per germline, CDR1 SGHAT and CDR2 FQNNGV. The CDR3 sequence is 13 residues long. CDR3 region: CASSFFPNYGYTF. The CDR3, as DNA: TGTGCCAGCAGCTTCTTCCCTAACTATGGCTACACCTTC.

V gene TRBV21-1 combines with J gene TRBJ2-7; the tabulated D call, TRBD2, remains unverified against the DNA. TRBV21-1 corresponds to a pseudogene. The CDR3 has 15 amino acids. CDR3 sequence (DNA): TGTGCCAGCAGCAAACTCCCGGGGGAACGTAACGAGCAGTACTTC. Its protein is CASSKLPGERNEQYF.

This sequence joins TRBV7-2 and TRBJ1-2; TRBD1 agrees at 9 bases. In germline, CDR1 is SGHTA, CDR2 FQGNSA. The CDR3 is 14 amino acids. The V and J ends lost 5 bases and 9 bases, in that order; junction bases with no gene match: 10. The CDR3 is CASSPSRDRESYTF. DNA for the CDR3: TGTGCCAGCAGCCCGTCACGGGACAGGGAAAGCTACACCTTC. The whole variable domain, filled in from reference TRBV7-2 and TRBJ1-2, reads GAGVSQSPSNKVTEKGKDVELRCDPISGHTALYWYRQSLGQGLEFLIYFQGNSAPDKSGLPSDRFSAERTGGSVSTLTIQRTQQEDSAVYLCASSPSRDRESYTFGSGTRLTVV.